The 5 T cell receptor beta chains below were found in one sample sequenced in a study of PD-1 blockade in classical Hodgkin lymphoma. The repertoire was sequenced with immunoSEQ multiplex PCR; TCRdb's copy has only in-frame clones and lacks some. The sample consists of some 96,000 clones, over 70% of them appearing once. All patients relapsed after autologous stem cell transplantation, and brentuximab vedotin exposure varied. The starting material was peripheral blood mononuclear cells (PBMCs), obtained at baseline. These receptors were obtained from a human donor with classical Hodgkin lymphoma.

This clone was picked up a small number of times. The CDR3 reads CASSTGLARETVEFF. The CDR3 DNA reads TGTGCCAGCAGCACCGGACTAGCTCGGGAGACGGTCGAGTTCTTC. The rearrangement uses TRBV7-2 and TRBJ2-1, with 8 nucleotides matching TRBD2. CDR3 size: 15 residues. The ends lost 5 bases at V and 14 bases at J; junction bases unmatched: 17. The germline gives CDR1 SGHTA, CDR2 FQGNSA. Complete variable domain (other parts from reference TRBV7-2 and TRBJ2-1): GAGVSQSPSNKVTEKGKDVELRCDPISGHTALYWYRQSLGQGLEFLIYFQGNSAPDKSGLPSDRFSAERTGGSVSTLTIQRTQQEDSAVYLCASSTGLARETVEFFGPGTRLTVL.

This chain uses TRBV5-6 with TRBJ1-4, with 7 bases fitting TRBD1. V shed 3 bases and J 5 bases; nucleotides not matched to a gene: 7. This CDR3 spans 15 amino acids. The germline CDR1 and CDR2 sequences are SGHDT and YYEEEE. The CDR3 sequence: CASSSWDSRNEKLFF. In DNA, the CDR3 is TGTGCCAGCAGCTCCTGGGACAGCCGAAATGAAAAACTGTTTTTT.

This sequence joins TRBV19 and TRBJ2-5, with a tentative D call TRBD2 (6 bases). The germline V and J ends were trimmed by 3 bases and 2 bases, with 19 bases remaining between them. The CDR3 has 17 residues. Germline-derived CDR1 and CDR2 are LNHDA and SQIVND (reference sequence). In DNA form, the CDR3 reads TGTGCCAGTAGTATTCTATTGGGTGTGGGGAGGCAAGAGACCCAGTACTTC. It codes for CASSILLGVGRQETQYF. The full variable domain, rest sourced from reference TRBV19 and TRBJ2-5, is DGGITQSPKYLFRKEGQNVTLSCEQNLNHDAMYWYRQDPGQGLRLIYYSQIVNDFQKGDIAEGYSVSREKKESFPLTVTSAQKNPTAFYLCASSILLGVGRQETQYFGPGTRLLVL.

This clone came up once. V usage is TRBV5-4 and J usage is TRBJ2-1; TRBD1 might be the D (5 bases). The CDR3 spans 15 residues. Germline CDR1 SGHNT, CDR2 YYREEE (reference sequence). The germline V and J ends were trimmed by 4 bases and 2 bases, with 13 bases remaining between them. The CDR3: CASSPTGPTYNEQFF. DNA for the CDR3: TGTGCCAGCAGCCCAACAGGTCCAACCTACAATGAGCAGTTCTTC. The full variable domain, completed using reference TRBV5-4 and TRBJ2-1, is ETGVTQSPTHLIKTRGQQVTLRCSSQSGHNTVSWYQQALGQGPQFIFQYYREEENGRGNFPPRFSGLQFPNYSSELNVNALELDDSALYLCASSPTGPTYNEQFFGPGTRLTVL.

CDR3: CASSKRQGSGGYTF. For the CDR3, the DNA is TGCGCCAGCAGCAAACGGCAGGGGTCAGGTGGCTACACCTTC. The V and J genes are TRBV4-3 and TRBJ1-2; D perhaps matches TRBD1 (6 bases). Germline CDR1 LGHNA, CDR2 YSLEER. CDR3 size: 14 residues. The V gene lost 5 bases and the J gene lost 7 bases, with 17 bases spanning the gap.